The T cell receptor (beta chain) under discussion was sequenced for a study of spatial heterogeneity in lung cancer. Trimming pared 2 bases from V and 2 bases from J, leaving 16 bases between. The length of the CDR3 is 15 residues. Germline lookup yields CDR1 DFQATT and CDR2 SNEGSKA (reference sequence). In its sample, this clonotype was seen many times. Noted time point: sample taken at primary tumor resection. Extraction of whole RNA from tumor, nontumor lung or frozen PBMC preceded unsorted sequencing. Via MiXCR, TCRdb re-called the 5' RACE reads, giving one row per CDR3 protein. This table holds tens of thousands of distinct CDR3 sequences, under 6.5% found once.

This receptor was identified in a male donor with early-stage non-small cell lung cancer. Sequencing was performed on PBMCs, taken at surgery. The rearrangement joins TRBV20-1 to TRBJ2-7, with D perhaps matching TRBD1 or TRBD2 (5 bases each). The chain's CDR3 is CSARPTGTTTYEQYF. CDR3 bases: TGCAGTGCTAGACCAACCGGGACCACTACCTACGAGCAGTACTTC.